What follows are 20 T cell receptor beta chains derived from one specimen sequenced in a study of early T cells in non-severe SARS-CoV-2 infection. TCRdb reanalysed the 5' RACE reads using MiXCR and keeps one entry per CDR3 protein. The sample yields about 50,000 distinct CDR3 sequences, roughly 6.2% seen once. The source material was whole blood, sampled at baseline. Receptors originate from an adult who was a healthcare worker with PCR-confirmed SARS-CoV-2 infection or an uninfected control (not recorded which).

This clonotype showed up just a few times. The chain carries TRBV5-4 and TRBJ2-5, with 8 bases lining up with TRBD2. CDR1 is SGHNT and CDR2 is YYREEE in the germline V gene (reference sequence). V lost 0 bases to trimming and J lost 2 bases; unmatched junction nucleotides: 3. CDR3 size: 15 residues. The CDR3 nucleotides are TGTGCCAGCAGCTTGGCTAGCGGGCCTCAAGAGACCCAGTACTTC. Translation gives CASSLASGPQETQYF.

This clonotype was found many times. The CDR3 sequence: CASSTGQFPYNEQFF. Written as DNA, the CDR3 is TGTGCCAGCAGCACGGGACAGTTCCCCTACAATGAGCAGTTCTTC. V gene TRBV5-4 combines with J gene TRBJ2-1; 7 bases are a match to TRBD1. The germline V gene has CDR1 SGHNT and CDR2 YYREEE (reference sequence). The CDR3 contains 15 residues. Losses at the gene ends were 4 bases for V and 2 bases for J; bases not matched to a gene: 6.

CDR3 coding DNA: TGTGCCAGCAGCACCGGGTCGAACACTGAAGCTTTCTTT. It specifies CASSTGSNTEAFF. The chain links TRBV7-2 to TRBJ1-1; D unclear. Germline-derived CDR1 and CDR2 are SGHTA and FQGNSA. V lost 5 bases to trimming and J lost 1 base, with 8 bases between them. The CDR3 has 13 amino acids.

This clonotype turned up a few times. The V call is TRBV7-6, the J call TRBJ2-7; D remains unclear. V dropped 5 bases and J dropped 4 bases, with 12 bases sitting between them. This CDR3 has 13 amino acids. Germline lookup yields CDR1 SGHVS and CDR2 FNYEAQ. The chain's CDR3 is CASSAAQTYEQYF. CDR3 bases: TGTGCCAGCAGCGCGGCACAGACTTACGAGCAGTACTTC. Full variable domain (outside the CDR3, taken from reference TRBV7-6 and TRBJ2-7): GAGVSQSPRYKVTKRGQDVALRCDPISGHVSLYWYRQALGQGPEFLTYFNYEAQQDKSGLPNDRFSAERPEGSISTLTIQRTEQRDSAMYRCASSAAQTYEQYFGPGTRLTVT.

V and J are TRBV5-1 and TRBJ2-5; D not certain. V was shortened by 0 bases and J by 2 bases, with 5 bases between the two germline ends. CDR3 length: 13 residues. The V gene's germline CDR1 is SGHRS and CDR2 YFSETQ. CDR3 coding DNA: TGCGCCAGCAGCTTGGGGCCTCAAGAGACCCAGTACTTC. Its translation: CASSLGPQETQYF. The complete variable domain, with remaining parts taken from reference TRBV5-1 and TRBJ2-5, reads KAGVTQTPRYLIKTRGQQVTLSCSPISGHRSVSWYQQTPGQGLQFLFEYFSETQRNKGNFPGRFSGRQFSNSRSEMNVSTLELGDSALYLCASSLGPQETQYFGPGTRLLVL.

The chain joins TRBV7-6 to TRBJ2-7; D tentatively reads TRBD1 or TRBD2 (6 bases each). This CDR3 has 15 residues. The ends were cut back, 1 base at V and 3 bases at J, with 13 bases in the middle. CDR1 SGHVS and CDR2 FNYEAQ come from the germline V gene. The CDR3 DNA follows: TGTGCCAGCAGCTTAGGAACGGAGGGGGTCTACGAGCAGTACTTC. It translates to CASSLGTEGVYEQYF.

The V gene is TRBV29-1, the J gene TRBJ2-1; D could derive from TRBD1 or TRBD2 (6 bases each). The CDR3 covers 15 residues. V was shortened by 4 bases and J by 9 bases, with 22 bases between the two germline ends. Germline V lookup: CDR1 SQVTM, CDR2 ANQGSEA. The CDR3 sequence: CSVGRDIRVDGEQFF. The CDR3 nucleotides read TGCAGCGTTGGGAGGGACATCCGGGTCGATGGTGAGCAGTTCTTC.

This clonotype was counted a few times. This rearrangement joins TRBV2 to TRBJ1-5; tentative D call: TRBD1 (5 bases). The CDR3 totals 14 residues. Germline V CDR1 and CDR2: SNHLY, FYNNEI. With 4 bases removed from V and 4 bases from J, the gap between germline ends came to 11 bases. DNA for the CDR3: TGTGCCAGCAGTGGGATGGGGGATAATCAGCCCCAGCATTTT. It encodes CASSGMGDNQPQHF.

In its sample, this clonotype was seen many times. This chain connects TRBV29-1 to TRBJ2-1; D perhaps matches TRBD2 (6 bases). The V gene lost 2 bases and the J gene lost 13 bases, with 15 bases spanning the gap. Germline CDR1 SQVTM, CDR2 ANQGSEA. The CDR3 has 12 residues. CDR3: CSVEFLGGTQFF. CDR3 in DNA: TGCAGCGTTGAATTCCTGGGCGGGACCCAGTTCTTC.

This rearrangement joins TRBV12-3 or TRBV12-4 to TRBJ1-1; 12 bases are shared with TRBD1. Trimming at V came to 7 bases and at J to 0 bases, leaving 9 bases not matched to a gene. The CDR3 runs to 17 residues. The CDR3 sequence is CASNDPGQGALNTEAFF. CDR3 nucleotides: TGTGCCAGCAACGACCCGGGACAGGGGGCTTTGAACACTGAAGCTTTCTTT.

This clonotype was seen at least ten times. V and J are TRBV10-3 and TRBJ2-1; D may be TRBD2 (5 bases). This CDR3 has 12 residues. Trimming left V 10 bases short and J 10 bases short, with 17 bases between. Germline CDR1 reads ENHRY; CDR2 reads SYGVKD. DNA for the CDR3: TGTGCCACCAGCGAGGGCCCTCGGGAGCAGTTCTTC. Its protein product is CATSEGPREQFF.

Here the CDR3 reads CASSLERQGRRDTGELFF. CDR3 bases: TGTGCCAGCAGCTTAGAACGGCAGGGGAGAAGGGACACCGGGGAGCTGTTTTTT. This rearrangement joins TRBV7-8 to TRBJ2-2; TRBD1 is a possible D gene (6 bases). The ends were cut back, 1 base at V and 3 bases at J, with 18 bases in the middle. This CDR3 is built from 18 residues. Germline V CDR1 and CDR2: SGHVS, FQNEAQ.

This clonotype was observed a few times. J is TRBJ2-3 and V is TRBV5-1; D possibly uses TRBD1 or TRBD2 (5 bases each). Germline loops: CDR1 SGHRS, CDR2 YFSETQ. The CDR3 has 16 amino acids. Trimming left V 1 base short and J 3 bases short, with 15 bases between. The CDR3 coding sequence is TGCGCCAGCAGCTTGTATCCCGGGACGGTAACAGATACGCAGTATTTT. The encoded protein is CASSLYPGTVTDTQYF.

This clonotype has just a few counts. V is TRBV19 and J is TRBJ2-1; tentative D call: TRBD2 (6 bases). The CDR3 is 15 residues long. Germline loops: CDR1 LNHDA, CDR2 SQIVND (reference sequence). The germline V and J ends were trimmed by 4 bases and 1 base, with 11 bases remaining between them. The CDR3 DNA reads as TGTGCCAGTAGTAGGGTGGGGGGATCCTACAATGAGCAGTTCTTC. It codes for CASSRVGGSYNEQFF. The full variable domain, rest sourced from reference TRBV19 and TRBJ2-1, is DGGITQSPKYLFRKEGQNVTLSCEQNLNHDAMYWYRQDPGQGLRLIYYSQIVNDFQKGDIAEGYSVSREKKESFPLTVTSAQKNPTAFYLCASSRVGGSYNEQFFGPGTRLTVL.

Ten or more counts support this clonotype. The rearrangement uses TRBV3-1 and TRBJ2-7, with TRBD2 matching 7 bases. With 2 bases clipped from V and 5 bases from J, the junction kept 9 bases outside the gene matches. This CDR3 has 15 amino acids. Germline V gene data show CDR1 as LGHDT and CDR2 as YNNKEL (reference sequence). CDR3 coding DNA: TGTGCCAGCAGCCAATTCCAGGGAGGGTCGCACGAGCAGTACTTC. This sequence encodes CASSQFQGGSHEQYF.

This clonotype was observed many times. The chain carries TRBV12-3 or TRBV12-4 and TRBJ1-1; TRBD1 aligns across 7 bases. V lost 5 bases and J lost 0; bases outside the gene matches: 6. The CDR3 has 15 amino acids. The CDR3 here is CASSHDTGVNTEAFF. CDR3 in DNA: TGTGCCAGCAGTCACGACACAGGGGTGAACACTGAAGCTTTCTTT.

Ten or more counts support this clonotype. The genes are TRBV28 and TRBJ1-1; D is uncertain. The CDR3 has 14 residues. V was cut by 6 bases and J by 6 bases, with 17 bases left in between. Germline CDR1 MDHEN, CDR2 SYDVKM. The chain's CDR3 is CASSPSGRAPEAFF. The CDR3 coding sequence is TGTGCCAGCAGCCCCTCAGGTAGAGCTCCTGAAGCTTTCTTT. The full variable domain, completed using reference TRBV28 and TRBJ1-1, is DVKVTQSSRYLVKRTGEKVFLECVQDMDHENMFWYRQDPGLGLRLIYFSYDVKMKEKGDIPEGYSVSREKKERFSLILESASTNQTSMYLCASSPSGRAPEAFFGQGTRLTVV.

This clonotype was recorded at least ten times. This chain links TRBV5-1 with TRBJ2-3, with D uncertain. Germline V gene sequence: CDR1 SGHRS, CDR2 YFSETQ. Trimming removed 1 base at V and 2 bases at J, with 8 bases between. This CDR3 spans 14 amino acids. The CDR3: CASSLSDLTDTQYF. The CDR3 DNA reads TGCGCCAGCAGCTTGTCCGACCTCACAGATACGCAGTATTTT.

The J gene is TRBJ1-6, the V gene TRBV5-1; 7 nucleotides align to TRBD1. J gave up 7 bases and V 7 bases, and 8 bases lay outside the gene matches. Germline values: CDR1 SGHRS, CDR2 YFSETQ. The CDR3 is made up of 14 amino acids. Written as DNA, the CDR3 is TGCGCCAGCTGGAAGGGGGCGGACAATTCACCCCTCCACTTT. It encodes CASWKGADNSPLHF.

The chain combines TRBV5-1 with TRBJ2-1; D not resolved. The CDR3 covers 11 residues. Trimming cost V 0 bases and J 12 bases, with 7 bases left between them. Germline V gene sequence: CDR1 SGHRS, CDR2 YFSETQ. CDR3 sequence reads: CASSLELVQFF. For the CDR3, the DNA is TGCGCCAGCAGCTTGGAACTGGTGCAGTTCTTC.